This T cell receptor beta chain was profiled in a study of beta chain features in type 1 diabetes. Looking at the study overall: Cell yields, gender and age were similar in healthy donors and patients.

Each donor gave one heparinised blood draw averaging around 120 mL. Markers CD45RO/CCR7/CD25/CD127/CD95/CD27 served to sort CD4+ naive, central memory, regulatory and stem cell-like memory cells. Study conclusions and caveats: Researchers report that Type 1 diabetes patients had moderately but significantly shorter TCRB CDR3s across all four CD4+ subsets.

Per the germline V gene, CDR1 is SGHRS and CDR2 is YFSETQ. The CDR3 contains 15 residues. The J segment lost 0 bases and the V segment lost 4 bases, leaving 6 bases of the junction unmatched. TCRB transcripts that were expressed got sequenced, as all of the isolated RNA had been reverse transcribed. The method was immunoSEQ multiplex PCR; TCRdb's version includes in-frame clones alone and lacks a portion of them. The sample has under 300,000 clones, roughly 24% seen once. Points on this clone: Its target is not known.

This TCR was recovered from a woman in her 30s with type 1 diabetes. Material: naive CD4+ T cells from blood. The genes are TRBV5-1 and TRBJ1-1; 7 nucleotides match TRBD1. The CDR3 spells CASSPRQGLNTEAFF. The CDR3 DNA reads TGCGCCAGCAGCCCACGACAGGGACTGAACACTGAAGCTTTCTTT.